This T cell receptor beta chain appears in the sequencing data of a study of blood T cell repertoires in COVID-19 (dated by TCRdb to the early 2020s). At the level of the whole study: Samples from collaborators originated in the United States, Italy and Spain and spanned both the acute and convalescent phases of COVID-19. Samples were obtained from the ongoing ImmuneRACE study (first 160 participants) and from approximately 1,200 subjects provided by 6 global collaborators. A de-identified subject ID, COVID-19 status, age in years and sex were almost always included in the sample metadata. The prospective study material was composed of cDNA or gDNA derived from T cells, B-cell-depleted T cells, or PBMCs. The repertoires were made available in a free public database intended to serve as a resource for research on the immune response to SARS-CoV-2. The dataset comprised deeply sampled blood TCRbeta repertoires from subjects exposed to, actively infected with, or recovered from COVID-19. Where available, HLA class I and class II types were obtained from metadata supplied by the sample provider rather than from assay-based typing. General study outcomes and caveats: The amount of clinical and demographic metadata varied by source and participant and was provided uncurated.

TCRbeta CDR3 regions were amplified from genomic DNA using the immunoSEQ Assay, a bias-controlled multiplex PCR. On the authors' methods: Within the assay, amplification of reference gene primers was used to estimate how many nucleated cells each sample contained. Sequence reads were collapsed and filtered to measure the absolute abundance of every unique TCRbeta CDR3 rearrangement. For each sample, productive Simpson clonality was calculated as the square root of Simpson's diversity index across productive rearrangements. The table comes from immuneACCESS by way of TCRdb, which keeps in-frame sequences with V and J called. Part of the clones is missing from these tables; in studies checked, under half for an unresolved V gene and the rest for unknown reasons. Clonal size and the V and J genes are those of that table, whereas D and trimming came from the DNA. The sample yields 200,000 to 250,000 clones; more than 80% were counted once. The ten largest clones take up under 4% of the sample.

The table lists this clone with a few counts. Its antigen remains unidentified. No qualities accompany the bases; no much larger clone lies one base away. From the germline V gene, CDR1 is SGHAT and CDR2 is FQNNGV. The CDR3 contains 18 residues, cysteine and phenylalanine counted. The CDR3 DNA has 54 bases and is translated from base 1. The junction shows trimming of 3 bases on V and 5 bases on J, plus 20 bases between the germline ends. Enrolling through a virtual design, the prospective study's participants ranged in age from about 18 to 89 years and lived across some 23 United States geographic areas. To assign participants to cohorts, the prospective study relied on clinical history that participants themselves reported in a screening survey and a study questionnaire. In the prospective study, mobile phlebotomists collected whole blood, serum and a nasopharyngeal or oropharyngeal swab from each participant. Over a roughly 2-month period, participants in the prospective study had the option of providing additional blood draws and questionnaires. Before DNA extraction, blood samples from the prospective study were shipped at room temperature or frozen.

The sample was PBMCs or T cells enriched from blood (not recorded which). The sequence links TRBV11-2 to TRBJ1-6, with a weak D call of TRBD1 (6 bases match). This clonotype originated in a woman in her thirties or forties with acute COVID-19. The CDR3 region: CASSFQGGGGTNNSPLHF. The DNA is as follows: TGTGCCAGCAGCTTTCAAGGGGGGGGCGGTACAAATAATTCACCCCTCCACTTT.